These 21 T cell receptor beta chains were all obtained from the same sample, sequenced in a study of T cell responses to AZD1222 COVID-19 vaccine. The method was immunoSEQ multiplex PCR; TCRdb's version includes in-frame clones alone and lacks a portion of them. The data hold more than 75,000 clones, with approximately 90% observed a single time. The material was peripheral blood, obtained 28 days after the second AZD1222 dose. The receptors were gathered from an adult who received the AZD1222 COVID-19 vaccine.

The chain uses TRBV13 and TRBJ2-7, with D perhaps matching TRBD1 (6 bases). The CDR3 has 14 amino acids. V was clipped by 0 bases and J by 9 bases, with 15 bases between them. The germline V gene has CDR1 PRHDT and CDR2 FYEKMQ (reference sequence). As DNA, the CDR3 is TGTGCCAGCAGCTTAGGCCGGACAGAGAAAGGGCAGTACTTC. This translates into CASSLGRTEKGQYF.

J is TRBJ2-5 and V is TRBV9; TRBD2 might be the D (6 bases). V was clipped by 0 bases and J by 4 bases, with 16 bases between them. Germline CDR1 and CDR2: SGDLS and YYNGEE. The CDR3 is 16 residues long. The CDR3 is CASSVGVSGGIETQYF. CDR3 bases: TGTGCCAGCAGCGTAGGAGTTAGCGGAGGGATAGAGACCCAGTACTTC.

This chain links TRBV10-3 with TRBJ2-1; D unresolved. Germline V lookup: CDR1 ENHRY, CDR2 SYGVKD. V was cut by 5 bases and J by 12 bases, with 11 bases left in between. This CDR3 has 11 residues. CDR3 region: CAISLPGPQFF. The CDR3, as DNA: TGTGCCATCAGTCTCCCGGGCCCGCAGTTCTTC.

The rearrangement joins TRBV5-1 to TRBJ2-2; D is possibly TRBD1 (5 bases). CDR1 is SGHRS, CDR2 YFSETQ, per germline. Trimming cost V 2 bases and J 6 bases, with 8 bases left between them. The CDR3 totals 13 residues. Here the CDR3 DNA reads TGCGCCAGCAGCTTTGAAGGGGCCGGGGAGCTGTTTTTT. It translates to CASSFEGAGELFF.

The chain couples TRBV4-1 to TRBJ2-7; no firm D call. The CDR3 sequence is 14 residues long. The germline V gene has CDR1 MGHRA and CDR2 YSYEKL. V lost 0 bases and J 3 bases, leaving 9 bases between the germline ends. The CDR3, as DNA: TGCGCCAGCAGCCAAGATTATATCTACTACGAGCAGTACTTC. Protein product: CASSQDYIYYEQYF.

In the case of this clone: The same CDR3 is also encoded by other DNA sequences in this sample. The chain employs TRBV9 and TRBJ1-5, with D tentatively TRBD1 (6 bases). Germline CDR1 SGDLS, CDR2 YYNGEE. CDR3 length: 14 residues. V lost 4 bases and J lost 3, with 11 bases in between. CDR3 sequence: CASSPGQLNQPQHF. The CDR3 DNA sequence: TGTGCCAGCAGCCCCGGACAGCTCAATCAGCCCCAGCATTTT.

This sequence joins TRBV7-2 and TRBJ2-7; D not certain. V was shortened by 7 bases and J by 0 bases, with 13 bases between the two germline ends. The CDR3 consists of 14 residues. Per the germline V gene, CDR1 is SGHTA and CDR2 is FQGNSA. The CDR3 is CASTPRRNSYEQYF. The CDR3 nucleotides are TGTGCCAGCACCCCGAGGCGGAACTCCTACGAGCAGTACTTC.

The chain links TRBV11-2 to TRBJ2-1; TRBD1 or TRBD2 may be the D gene (5 bases each). Trimming removed 8 bases at V and 5 bases at J, with 16 bases between. Germline CDR1 SGHAT, CDR2 FQNNGV. This CDR3 spans 14 amino acids. The CDR3 loop reads CASGKSGTNNEQFF. DNA of the CDR3: TGTGCCAGCGGGAAATCGGGGACCAACAATGAGCAGTTCTTC.

This chain links TRBV19 with TRBJ1-5; possible D gene TRBD1, 6 bases. Trimming removed 7 bases at V and 3 bases at J, with 13 bases between. The CDR3 spans 14 residues. From germline, CDR1 is LNHDA and CDR2 SQIVND (reference sequence). CDR3 sequence (DNA): TGTGCCAGTAACCTCGGACAGCACAATCAGCCCCAGCATTTT. Translated, it gives CASNLGQHNQPQHF.

V gene TRBV7-8 combines with J gene TRBJ1-1; 8 bases match TRBD1. Germline V CDR1 and CDR2: SGHVS, FQNEAQ. This CDR3 has 14 amino acids. The trim removed 4 bases at V and 5 bases at J, leaving 6 bases unmatched. CDR3 sequence reads: CASSSVRGRTEAFF. In nucleotides, the CDR3 is TGTGCCAGCAGCTCAGTCAGGGGGCGAACTGAAGCTTTCTTT.

This clone was seen a single time. This chain joins TRBV27 and TRBJ1-5, with no clear D. Germline CDR1 is MNHEY and CDR2 is SMNVEV (reference sequence). With 1 base removed from V and 2 bases from J, the gap between germline ends came to 15 bases. The CDR3 consists of 17 residues. CDR3 DNA sequence: TGTGCCAGCAGTTTATGGGCAGGCCGGGGTGGCAATCAGCCCCAGCATTTT. Translating gives CASSLWAGRGGNQPQHF.

J is TRBJ2-3 and V is TRBV5-4, with 8 bases identical to TRBD2. From germline, CDR1 is SGHNT and CDR2 YYREEE (reference sequence). This CDR3 is built from 15 residues. Trimming cost V 2 bases and J 2 bases; bases outside gene matches: 4. The CDR3 sequence is CASSFSGTVTDTQYF. CDR3 DNA sequence: TGTGCCAGCAGCTTTAGCGGGACCGTCACAGATACGCAGTATTTT.

The gene calls are TRBV9 and TRBJ2-2; 8 bases line up with TRBD1. V lost 3 bases to trimming and J lost 5 bases; unmatched junction nucleotides: 9. The CDR3 runs 16 residues. Germline lookup yields CDR1 SGDLS and CDR2 YYNGEE. The chain's CDR3 is CASSGRQGMGTGELFF. CDR3 nucleotides: TGTGCCAGCAGCGGACGACAGGGGATGGGGACCGGGGAGCTGTTTTTT.

V usage is TRBV28 and J usage is TRBJ2-7, with 7 bases fitting TRBD2. V was pared by 5 bases and J by 6 bases, with 10 bases of the junction left unmatched. CDR1 is MDHEN and CDR2 is SYDVKM in the germline V gene. CDR3 length equals 14 residues. DNA of the CDR3: TGTGCCAGCAGTCGCGGGAGTTTAAGTGCCGAGCAGTACTTC. It translates to CASSRGSLSAEQYF.

The chain employs TRBV28 and TRBJ2-3; 9 nucleotides agree with TRBD2. The J segment lost 2 bases and the V segment lost 7 bases, leaving 10 bases of the junction unmatched. The CDR3 is 16 residues long. The germline V gene has CDR1 MDHEN and CDR2 SYDVKM. Here the CDR3 reads CASTTDLAGTTDTQYF. The CDR3 DNA sequence: TGTGCCAGCACTACGGACCTAGCGGGGACCACAGATACGCAGTATTTT.

This clone has only a few counts. The chain couples TRBV5-4 to TRBJ2-7, with a tentative D call TRBD1 (6 bases). CDR3 length equals 15 residues. The germline CDR1 and CDR2 sequences are SGHNT and YYREEE (reference sequence). V shed 9 bases and J shed 3 bases, with 22 bases lying between them. The CDR3 sequence is CATTISGTTIYEQYF. The CDR3 nucleotides are TGTGCCACCACTATTTCCGGGACAACAATCTACGAGCAGTACTTC.

V is TRBV7-6 and J is TRBJ1-5, with TRBD1 matching 10 bases. V trimming: 4 bases; J trimming: 7 bases; junction bases outside the gene matches: 13. Germline CDR1 reads SGHVS; CDR2 reads FNYEAQ. CDR3 size: 17 residues. CDR3 loop: CASSSLTRDRGEQPQHF. DNA for the CDR3: TGTGCCAGCAGCTCCCTGACCCGGGACAGGGGTGAACAGCCCCAGCATTTT.

V gene TRBV28 combines with J gene TRBJ1-5; 7 bases align to TRBD1. V was clipped by 4 bases and J by 9 bases; unmatched bases: 12. The CDR3 is 15 residues long. Germline-derived CDR1 and CDR2 are MDHEN and SYDVKM. The CDR3: CASSSFGDHRGPQHF. CDR3 DNA sequence: TGTGCCAGCAGTTCATTTGGGGACCACAGGGGGCCCCAGCATTTT.

V and J are TRBV27 and TRBJ2-7, with 13 bases identical to TRBD2. Germline V gene data show CDR1 as MNHEY and CDR2 as SMNVEV (reference sequence). The CDR3 covers 15 residues. V shed 6 bases, J shed 2 bases, and the junction held 4 bases outside the gene matches. The CDR3 reads CASSPGTSGTYEQYF. The DNA of the CDR3 is TGTGCCAGCAGCCCCGGGACTAGCGGGACCTACGAGCAGTACTTC.

The sample holds one count of this clone. Here the CDR3 DNA reads TGTGCCAGCAGTTTGGCGACTAGCGGGAGGTCCTACGAGCAGTACTTC. Its translation is CASSLATSGRSYEQYF. The chain recombines TRBV28 with TRBJ2-7; 13 nucleotides match TRBD2. V lost 3 bases, J lost 1 base, and 3 bases stayed unmatched. In germline, CDR1 is MDHEN, CDR2 SYDVKM. This CDR3 region has 16 residues.

The CDR3 is CSVALNTEAFF. CDR3 DNA: TGCAGCGTTGCCCTGAACACTGAAGCTTTCTTT. The rearrangement links TRBV29-1 to TRBJ1-1; D gene unclear. The ends were cut back, 4 bases at V and 0 bases at J, with 3 bases in the middle. The CDR3 is 11 amino acids. The germline gives CDR1 SQVTM, CDR2 ANQGSEA.